The 13 T cell receptor beta chains reported below all come from one sample, sequenced in a study of T-cell memory formation after mild COVID-19. TCRdb passed the 5' RACE reads through MiXCR, listing each CDR3 protein once. Of some 340,000 distinct CDR3 sequences in the sample, 13% were seen once. The material sequenced was PBMCs or a T cell subset sorted from them (not recorded which). The receptors stem from a man between 18 and 35 years old who had mild COVID-19 (a few samples of this study predate the infection). Cell type and time point are not known.

The chain is built from TRBV7-2 and TRBJ1-6, with a tentative D call TRBD1 (5 bases). Germline V lookup: CDR1 SGHTA, CDR2 FQGNSA. The germline V and J ends were trimmed by 1 base and 9 bases, with 13 bases remaining between them. The CDR3 loop spans 15 amino acids. CDR3 in amino acids: CASSLVRGVSSPLHF. The DNA of the CDR3 is TGTGCCAGCAGCTTAGTGCGGGGCGTGAGTTCACCCCTCCACTTT.

V gene TRBV27 combines with J gene TRBJ1-1; D uncertain. V shed 2 bases and J shed 1 base, with 8 bases lying between them. The CDR3 covers 14 residues. Germline V gene lookup returns CDR1 MNHEY and CDR2 SMNVEV (reference sequence). CDR3 loop: CASSLPGRNTEAFF. In DNA, the CDR3 is TGTGCCAGCAGTTTACCAGGACGGAACACTGAAGCTTTCTTT.

This clonotype was observed many times. V is TRBV5-1 and J is TRBJ2-7, with D unresolved. This CDR3 comprises 13 residues. Germline-derived CDR1 and CDR2 are SGHRS and YFSETQ. V dropped 0 bases and J dropped 0 bases, with 4 bases sitting between them. CDR3 region: CASSLVISYEQYF. In nucleotides, the CDR3 is TGCGCCAGCAGCTTGGTTATCTCCTACGAGCAGTACTTC.

This rearrangement joins TRBV12-3 or TRBV12-4 to TRBJ1-4; TRBD1 matches 8 bases. The CDR3 covers 16 residues. Germline trimming cut 6 bases from V and 2 bases from J; bases unmatched to any gene: 8. CDR3 sequence: CASSAQGVPTNEKLFF. CDR3 DNA sequence: TGTGCCAGCAGCGCACAGGGGGTTCCTACTAATGAAAAACTGTTTTTT.

This clonotype is medium-sized by share. This chain joins TRBV5-1 and TRBJ2-3; D is undetermined. Germline V gene lookup returns CDR1 SGHRS and CDR2 YFSETQ. The CDR3 loop spans 13 amino acids. Trimming left V 4 bases short and J 1 base short, with 7 bases between. In DNA, the CDR3 is TGCGCCAGCAGCCCCGACCGCACAGATACGCAGTATTTT. This codes for CASSPDRTDTQYF.

The chain employs TRBV4-3 and TRBJ2-3; D remains unclear. Germline V gene lookup returns CDR1 LGHNA and CDR2 YSLEER. The CDR3 runs 17 residues. Deletions cut 0 bases from V and 0 bases from J, with 13 bases between. CDR3 coding DNA: TGCGCCAGCAGCCAAGATGGCGACGGAGCTAGCACAGATACGCAGTATTTT. It encodes CASSQDGDGASTDTQYF.

The rearrangement joins TRBV19 to TRBJ1-1, with no clear D. V gave up 6 bases and J gave up 3 bases, with 14 bases separating them. The CDR3 is 14 amino acids. Germline assignment: CDR1 LNHDA and CDR2 SQIVND (reference sequence). The CDR3 bases are TGTGCCAGTAGCTTGGACGGGGTATACACTGAAGCTTTCTTT. Translating it yields CASSLDGVYTEAFF.

V and J are TRBV6-5 and TRBJ2-2; a weak D match, TRBD2 (5 bases). The V gene lost 2 bases and the J gene lost 3 bases, with 13 bases spanning the gap. Germline CDR1 is MNHEY and CDR2 is SVGAGI. This CDR3 has 16 residues. The DNA for the CDR3 is TGTGCCAGCAGTTACGGAAGGACTTGGGACACCGGGGAGCTGTTTTTT. It is translated as CASSYGRTWDTGELFF.

The chain is built from TRBV24-1 and TRBJ2-2, with 7 bases matching TRBD2. The CDR3 covers 16 residues. V trimming: 5 bases; J trimming: 3 bases; junction bases outside the gene matches: 8. The germline V gene encodes CDR1 KGHDR and CDR2 SFDVKD. The CDR3 region has the DNA TGTGCCACCAGTGCCTTGGGGGGGTTCGACACCGGGGAGCTGTTTTTT. This gives the protein CATSALGGFDTGELFF.

The chain couples TRBV5-1 to TRBJ1-5, with D unclear. There are 15 residues in the CDR3. The ends were cut back, 0 bases at V and 4 bases at J, with 11 bases in the middle. Germline V CDR1 and CDR2: SGHRS, YFSETQ. The CDR3 nucleotides read TGCGCCAGCAGCTTGGGGGGAGAAGTTAATCAGCCCCAGCATTTT. Its protein product is CASSLGGEVNQPQHF. Full variable domain (remainder filled in from reference TRBV5-1 and TRBJ1-5): KAGVTQTPRYLIKTRGQQVTLSCSPISGHRSVSWYQQTPGQGLQFLFEYFSETQRNKGNFPGRFSGRQFSNSRSEMNVSTLELGDSALYLCASSLGGEVNQPQHFGDGTRLSIL.

This chain connects TRBV7-8 to TRBJ2-2; D uncertain. The CDR3 runs to 14 residues. Germline loops: CDR1 SGHVS, CDR2 FQNEAQ. V gave up 1 base and J gave up 5 bases, with 8 bases separating them. The chain's CDR3 is CASSLGSVTGELFF. The DNA for the CDR3 is TGTGCCAGCAGCTTAGGTTCAGTTACCGGGGAGCTGTTTTTT.

In this sample, this clonotype turned up many times. The gene calls are TRBV20-1 and TRBJ2-3; D call uncertain. This CDR3 has 10 residues. The V gene's germline CDR1 is DFQATT and CDR2 SNEGSKA (reference sequence). V lost 3 bases and J lost 3, with 1 base in between. CDR3 amino acids: CSASTDTQYF. The CDR3 nucleotides are TGCAGTGCTAGTACAGATACGCAGTATTTT.

The chain recombines TRBV24-1 with TRBJ2-5; D uncertain. The CDR3 is made up of 12 amino acids. Looked up from germline, CDR1 is KGHDR and CDR2 is SFDVKD. Trimming stripped 7 bases from V and 0 bases from J, with 5 bases between. The CDR3: CATRGNQETQYF. Here the CDR3 DNA reads TGTGCCACCAGAGGGAACCAAGAGACCCAGTACTTC.